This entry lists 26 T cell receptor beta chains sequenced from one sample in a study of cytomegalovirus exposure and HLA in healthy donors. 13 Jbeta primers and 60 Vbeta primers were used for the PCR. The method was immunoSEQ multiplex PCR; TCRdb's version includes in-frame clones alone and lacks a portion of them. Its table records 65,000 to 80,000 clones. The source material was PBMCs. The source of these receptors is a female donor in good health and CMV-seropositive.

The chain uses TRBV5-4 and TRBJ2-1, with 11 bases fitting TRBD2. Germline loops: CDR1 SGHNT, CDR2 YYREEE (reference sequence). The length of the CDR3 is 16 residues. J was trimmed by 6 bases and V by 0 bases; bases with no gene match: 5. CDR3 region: CASSLGSGRAINEQFF. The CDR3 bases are TGTGCCAGCAGCTTGGGTAGCGGGAGGGCCATCAATGAGCAGTTCTTC.

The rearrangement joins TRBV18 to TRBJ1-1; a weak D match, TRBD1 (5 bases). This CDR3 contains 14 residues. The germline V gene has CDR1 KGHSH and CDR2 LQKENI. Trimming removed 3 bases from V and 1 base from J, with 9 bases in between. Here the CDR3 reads CASSPIRGNTEAFF. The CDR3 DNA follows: TGTGCCAGCTCACCGATTAGGGGGAACACTGAAGCTTTCTTT.

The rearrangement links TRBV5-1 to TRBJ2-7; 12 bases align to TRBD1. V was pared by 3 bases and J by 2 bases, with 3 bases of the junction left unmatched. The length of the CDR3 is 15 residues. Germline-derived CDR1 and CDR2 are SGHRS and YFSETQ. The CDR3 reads CASSSGTGGPYEQYF. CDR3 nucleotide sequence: TGCGCCAGCAGCTCCGGGACAGGGGGCCCCTACGAGCAGTACTTC. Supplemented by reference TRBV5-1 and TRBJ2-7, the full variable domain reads KAGVTQTPRYLIKTRGQQVTLSCSPISGHRSVSWYQQTPGQGLQFLFEYFSETQRNKGNFPGRFSGRQFSNSRSEMNVSTLELGDSALYLCASSSGTGGPYEQYFGPGTRLTVT.

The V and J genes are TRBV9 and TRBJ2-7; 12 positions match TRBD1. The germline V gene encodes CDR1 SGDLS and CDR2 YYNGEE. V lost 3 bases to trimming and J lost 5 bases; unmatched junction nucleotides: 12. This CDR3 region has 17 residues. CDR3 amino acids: CASSAQGGGQGANEQYF. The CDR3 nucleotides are TGTGCCAGCAGCGCCCAAGGTGGGGGACAGGGGGCTAACGAGCAGTACTTC. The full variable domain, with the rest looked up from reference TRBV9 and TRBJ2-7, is DSGVTQTPKHLITATGQRVTLRCSPRSGDLSVYWYQQSLDQGLQFLIQYYNGEERAKGNILERFSAQQFPDLHSELNLSSLELGDSALYFCASSAQGGGQGANEQYFGPGTRLTVT.

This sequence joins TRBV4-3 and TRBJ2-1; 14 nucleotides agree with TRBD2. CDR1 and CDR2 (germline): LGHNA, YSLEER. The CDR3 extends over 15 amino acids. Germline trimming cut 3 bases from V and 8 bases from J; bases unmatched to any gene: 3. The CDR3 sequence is CASSHGTSGSDEQFF. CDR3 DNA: TGCGCCAGCAGCCATGGGACTAGCGGGAGCGATGAGCAGTTCTTC.

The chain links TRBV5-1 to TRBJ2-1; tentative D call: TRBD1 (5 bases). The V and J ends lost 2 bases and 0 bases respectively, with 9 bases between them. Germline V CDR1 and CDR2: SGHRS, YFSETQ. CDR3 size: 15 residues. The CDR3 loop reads CASSLQVSSYNEQFF. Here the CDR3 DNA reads TGCGCCAGCAGCTTACAGGTGAGCTCCTACAATGAGCAGTTCTTC.

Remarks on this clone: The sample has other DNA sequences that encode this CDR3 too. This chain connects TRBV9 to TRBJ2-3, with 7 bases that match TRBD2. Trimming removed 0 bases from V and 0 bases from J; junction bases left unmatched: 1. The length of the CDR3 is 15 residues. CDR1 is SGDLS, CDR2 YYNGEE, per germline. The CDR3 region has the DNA TGTGCCAGCAGCGTAGGGGGACTAAGCACAGATACGCAGTATTTT. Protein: CASSVGGLSTDTQYF. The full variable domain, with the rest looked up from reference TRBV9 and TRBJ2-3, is DSGVTQTPKHLITATGQRVTLRCSPRSGDLSVYWYQQSLDQGLQFLIQYYNGEERAKGNILERFSAQQFPDLHSELNLSSLELGDSALYFCASSVGGLSTDTQYFGPGTRLTVL.

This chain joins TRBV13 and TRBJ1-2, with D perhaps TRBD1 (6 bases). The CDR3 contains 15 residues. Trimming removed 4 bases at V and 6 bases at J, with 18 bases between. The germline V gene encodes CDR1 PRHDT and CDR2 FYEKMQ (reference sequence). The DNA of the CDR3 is TGTGCCAGCAGCTGGAGCCAGGGGCGCGTCGATGGCTACACCTTC. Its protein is CASSWSQGRVDGYTF.

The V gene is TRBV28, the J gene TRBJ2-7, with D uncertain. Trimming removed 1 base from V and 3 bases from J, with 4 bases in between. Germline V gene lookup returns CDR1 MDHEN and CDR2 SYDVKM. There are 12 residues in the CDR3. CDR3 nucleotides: TGTGCCAGCAGTTTATCCAGCTACGAGCAGTACTTC. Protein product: CASSLSSYEQYF.

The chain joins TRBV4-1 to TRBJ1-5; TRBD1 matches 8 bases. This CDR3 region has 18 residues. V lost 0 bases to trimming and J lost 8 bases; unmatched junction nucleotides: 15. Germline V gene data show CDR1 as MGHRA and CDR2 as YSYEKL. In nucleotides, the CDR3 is TGCGCCAGCAGCCAAGATGGCGGGACAGGTGCCTCCAAAAAGCCCCAGCATTTT. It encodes CASSQDGGTGASKKPQHF.

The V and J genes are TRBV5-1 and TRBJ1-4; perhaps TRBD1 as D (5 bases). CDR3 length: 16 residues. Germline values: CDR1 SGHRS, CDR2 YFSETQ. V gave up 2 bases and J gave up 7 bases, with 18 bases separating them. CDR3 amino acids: CASSFLGRGLGEKLFF. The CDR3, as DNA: TGCGCCAGCAGCTTTTTGGGTCGGGGGTTAGGTGAAAAACTGTTTTTT.

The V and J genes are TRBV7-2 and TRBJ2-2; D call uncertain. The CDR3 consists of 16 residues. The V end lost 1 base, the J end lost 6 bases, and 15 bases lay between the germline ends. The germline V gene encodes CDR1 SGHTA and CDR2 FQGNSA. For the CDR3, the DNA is TGTGCCAGCAGCTTAGTATCCCGACTGGGTTCCGGGGAGCTGTTTTTT. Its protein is CASSLVSRLGSGELFF.

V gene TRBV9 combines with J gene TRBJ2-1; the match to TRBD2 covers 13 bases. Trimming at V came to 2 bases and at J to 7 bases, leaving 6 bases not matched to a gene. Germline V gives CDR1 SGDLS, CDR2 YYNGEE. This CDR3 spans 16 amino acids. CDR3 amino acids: CASSVAGLAGVNEQFF. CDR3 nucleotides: TGTGCCAGCAGCGTCGCCGGACTAGCGGGAGTAAATGAGCAGTTCTTC.

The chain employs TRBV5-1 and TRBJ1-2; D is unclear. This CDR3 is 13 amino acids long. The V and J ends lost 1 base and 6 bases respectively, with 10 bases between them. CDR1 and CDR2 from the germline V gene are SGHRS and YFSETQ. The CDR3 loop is CASSLYPGNGYTF. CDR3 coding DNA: TGCGCCAGCAGCTTGTACCCAGGCAATGGCTACACCTTC.

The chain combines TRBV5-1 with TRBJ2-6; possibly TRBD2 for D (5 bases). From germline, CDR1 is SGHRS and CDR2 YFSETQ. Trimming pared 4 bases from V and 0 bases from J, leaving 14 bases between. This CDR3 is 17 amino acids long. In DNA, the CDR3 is TGCGCCAGCAGCCCCCAAGGTGGGAGCTCTGGGGCCAACGTCCTGACTTTC. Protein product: CASSPQGGSSGANVLTF.

CDR3 nucleotide sequence: TGTGCCAGCAGCGTACAGGGAAAAGAGACCCAGTACTTC. It yields the protein CASSVQGKETQYF. This chain connects TRBV9 to TRBJ2-5; a possible D gene is TRBD1 (5 bases). The CDR3 runs 13 residues. Germline assignment: CDR1 SGDLS and CDR2 YYNGEE. Trimming stripped 1 base from V and 3 bases from J, with 7 bases between.

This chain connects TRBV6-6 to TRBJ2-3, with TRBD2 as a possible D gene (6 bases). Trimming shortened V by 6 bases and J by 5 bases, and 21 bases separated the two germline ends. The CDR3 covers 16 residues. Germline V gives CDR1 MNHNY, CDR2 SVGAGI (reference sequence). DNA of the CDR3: TGTGCCAGCAGCCATAACTCGGGACTGCAACTAGATACGCAGTATTTT. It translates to CASSHNSGLQLDTQYF.

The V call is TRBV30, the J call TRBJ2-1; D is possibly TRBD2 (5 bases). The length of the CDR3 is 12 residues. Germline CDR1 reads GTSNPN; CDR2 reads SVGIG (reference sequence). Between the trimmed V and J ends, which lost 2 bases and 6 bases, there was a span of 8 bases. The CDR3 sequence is CAWSPGVNEQFF. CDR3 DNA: TGTGCCTGGAGTCCCGGGGTCAATGAGCAGTTCTTC.

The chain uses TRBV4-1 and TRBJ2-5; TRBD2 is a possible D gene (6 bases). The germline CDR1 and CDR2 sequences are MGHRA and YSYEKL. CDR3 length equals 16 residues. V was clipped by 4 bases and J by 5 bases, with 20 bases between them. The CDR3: CASSPRGSGSEETQYF. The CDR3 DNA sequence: TGCGCCAGCAGCCCTAGGGGTAGCGGTTCTGAGGAGACCCAGTACTTC.

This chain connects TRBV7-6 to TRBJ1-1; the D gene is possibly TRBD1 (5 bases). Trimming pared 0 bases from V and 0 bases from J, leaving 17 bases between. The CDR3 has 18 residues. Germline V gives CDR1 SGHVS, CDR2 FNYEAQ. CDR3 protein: CASSLATGEGWVNTEAFF. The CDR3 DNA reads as TGTGCCAGCAGCTTAGCGACGGGGGAGGGGTGGGTGAACACTGAAGCTTTCTTT. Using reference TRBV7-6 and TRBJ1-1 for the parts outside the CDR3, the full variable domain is GAGVSQSPRYKVTKRGQDVALRCDPISGHVSLYWYRQALGQGPEFLTYFNYEAQQDKSGLPNDRFSAERPEGSISTLTIQRTEQRDSAMYRCASSLATGEGWVNTEAFFGQGTRLTVV.

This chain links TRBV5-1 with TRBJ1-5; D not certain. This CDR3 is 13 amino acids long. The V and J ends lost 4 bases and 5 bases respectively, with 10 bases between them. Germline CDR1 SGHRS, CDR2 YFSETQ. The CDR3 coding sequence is TGCGCCAGCAGCGTGGACGGTTATCAGCCCCAGCATTTT. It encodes CASSVDGYQPQHF.

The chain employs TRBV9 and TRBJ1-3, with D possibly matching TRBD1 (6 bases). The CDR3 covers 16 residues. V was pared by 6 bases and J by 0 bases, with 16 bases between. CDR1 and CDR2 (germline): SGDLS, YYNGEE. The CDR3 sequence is CASNTGTINSGNTIYF. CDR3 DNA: TGTGCCAGCAATACCGGGACAATCAACTCTGGAAACACCATATATTTT.

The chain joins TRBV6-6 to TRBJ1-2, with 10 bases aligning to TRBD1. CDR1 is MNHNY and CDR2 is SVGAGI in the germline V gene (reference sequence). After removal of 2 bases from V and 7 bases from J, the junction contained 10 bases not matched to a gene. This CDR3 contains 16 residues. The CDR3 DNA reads TGTGCCAGCAGTTACCCGAGGCCCGGACAGGGGGGTGGCTACACCTTC. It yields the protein CASSYPRPGQGGGYTF.

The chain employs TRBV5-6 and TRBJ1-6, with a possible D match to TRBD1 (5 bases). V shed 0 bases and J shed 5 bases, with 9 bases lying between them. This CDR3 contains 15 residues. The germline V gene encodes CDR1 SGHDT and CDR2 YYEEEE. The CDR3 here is CASSLGAGNNSPLHF. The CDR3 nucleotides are TGTGCCAGCAGCTTGGGGGCAGGGAATAATTCACCCCTCCACTTT. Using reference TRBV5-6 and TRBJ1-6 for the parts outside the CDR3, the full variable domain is DAGVTQSPTHLIKTRGQQVTLRCSPKSGHDTVSWYQQALGQGPQFIFQYYEEEERQRGNFPDRFSGHQFPNYSSELNVNALLLGDSALYLCASSLGAGNNSPLHFGNGTRLTVT.

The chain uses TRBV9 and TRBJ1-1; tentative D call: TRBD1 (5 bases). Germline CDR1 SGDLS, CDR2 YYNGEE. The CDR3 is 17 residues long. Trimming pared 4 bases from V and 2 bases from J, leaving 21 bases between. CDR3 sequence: CASSPLEGRGSNTEAFF. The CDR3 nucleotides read TGTGCCAGCAGCCCTCTAGAGGGGCGCGGGAGTAACACTGAAGCTTTCTTT.

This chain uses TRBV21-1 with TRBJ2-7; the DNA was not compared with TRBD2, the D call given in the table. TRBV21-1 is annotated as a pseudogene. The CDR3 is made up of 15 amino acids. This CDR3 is CASSSSGGLSYEQYF. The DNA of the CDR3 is TGTGCCAGCAGTTCAAGCGGGGGCCTCTCCTACGAGCAGTACTTC.